This TCR beta chain originates from a study of blood T cell repertoires in COVID-19. Study summary: The samples span acute and convalescent COVID-19 from the United States, Italy and Spain.

Enrolment of Seattle patients took place during active infection, and they were followed longitudinally. The table came from immunoSEQ multiplex PCR; TCRdb's copy has only in-frame clones and leaves some out. The sample has roughly 340,000 clones, 80% to 90% seen once; the top ten hold approximately 3%. The clonotype was recovered from a woman in her thirties with COVID-19, enrolled during active disease. Input material: peripheral blood.

The CDR3 loop reads CSASEGPYEQYV. In nucleotides, the CDR3 is TGCAGTGCTAGTGAGGGCCCGTACGAGCAGTACGTC. The V and J genes are TRBV20-1 and TRBJ2-7; D possibly corresponds to TRBD2 (5 bases). The CDR3 is 12 amino acids. The V end lost 3 bases, the J end lost 4 bases, and 10 bases lay between the germline ends. Germline loops: CDR1 DFQATT, CDR2 SNEGSKA (reference sequence).